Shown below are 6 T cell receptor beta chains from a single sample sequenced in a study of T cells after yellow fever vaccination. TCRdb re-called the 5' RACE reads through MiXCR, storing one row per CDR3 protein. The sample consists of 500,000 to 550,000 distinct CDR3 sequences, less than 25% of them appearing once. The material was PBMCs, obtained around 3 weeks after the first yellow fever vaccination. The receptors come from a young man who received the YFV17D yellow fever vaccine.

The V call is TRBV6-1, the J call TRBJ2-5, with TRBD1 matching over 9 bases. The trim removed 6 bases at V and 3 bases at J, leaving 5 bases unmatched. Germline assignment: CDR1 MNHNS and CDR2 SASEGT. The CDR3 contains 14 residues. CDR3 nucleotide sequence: TGTGCCAGCAGCCGCCGGGACAGGGAAGAGACCCAGTACTTC. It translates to CASSRRDREETQYF.

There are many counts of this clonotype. The CDR3 loop reads CASSHGSTSNQPQHF. CDR3 coding DNA: TGTGCCAGCAGCCATGGCAGTACAAGCAATCAGCCCCAGCATTTT. The chain recombines TRBV3-1 with TRBJ1-5; no definite D call. Trimming cost V 3 bases and J 1 base, with 10 bases left between them. CDR1 and CDR2 (germline): LGHDT, YNNKEL (reference sequence). This CDR3 is 15 amino acids long.

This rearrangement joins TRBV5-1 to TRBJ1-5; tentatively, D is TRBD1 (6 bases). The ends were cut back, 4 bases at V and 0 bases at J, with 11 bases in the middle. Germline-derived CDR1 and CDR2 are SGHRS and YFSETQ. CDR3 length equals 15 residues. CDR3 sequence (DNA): TGCGCCAGCAGCCACAGACAGGATAGCAATCAGCCCCAGCATTTT. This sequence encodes CASSHRQDSNQPQHF. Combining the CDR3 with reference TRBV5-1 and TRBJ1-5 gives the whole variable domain KAGVTQTPRYLIKTRGQQVTLSCSPISGHRSVSWYQQTPGQGLQFLFEYFSETQRNKGNFPGRFSGRQFSNSRSEMNVSTLELGDSALYLCASSHRQDSNQPQHFGDGTRLSIL.

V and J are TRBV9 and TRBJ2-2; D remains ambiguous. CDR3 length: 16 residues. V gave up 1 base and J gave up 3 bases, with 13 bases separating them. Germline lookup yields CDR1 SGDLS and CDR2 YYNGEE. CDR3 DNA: TGTGCCAGCAGCGTACCTAGAGAACGAGACACCGGGGAGCTGTTTTTT. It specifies CASSVPRERDTGELFF.

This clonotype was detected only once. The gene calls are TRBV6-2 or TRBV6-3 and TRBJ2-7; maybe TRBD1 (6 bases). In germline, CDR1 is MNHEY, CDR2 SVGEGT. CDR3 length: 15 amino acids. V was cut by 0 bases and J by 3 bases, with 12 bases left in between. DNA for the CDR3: TGTGCCAGCAGTTACTCGCGGACAGCCGGCTACGAGCAGTACTTC. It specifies CASSYSRTAGYEQYF.

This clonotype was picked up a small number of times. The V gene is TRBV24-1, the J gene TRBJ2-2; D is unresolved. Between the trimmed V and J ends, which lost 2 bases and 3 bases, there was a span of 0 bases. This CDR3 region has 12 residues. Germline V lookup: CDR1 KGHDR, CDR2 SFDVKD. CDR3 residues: CATSDYTGELFF. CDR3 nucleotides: TGTGCCACCAGTGATTACACCGGGGAGCTGTTTTTT.